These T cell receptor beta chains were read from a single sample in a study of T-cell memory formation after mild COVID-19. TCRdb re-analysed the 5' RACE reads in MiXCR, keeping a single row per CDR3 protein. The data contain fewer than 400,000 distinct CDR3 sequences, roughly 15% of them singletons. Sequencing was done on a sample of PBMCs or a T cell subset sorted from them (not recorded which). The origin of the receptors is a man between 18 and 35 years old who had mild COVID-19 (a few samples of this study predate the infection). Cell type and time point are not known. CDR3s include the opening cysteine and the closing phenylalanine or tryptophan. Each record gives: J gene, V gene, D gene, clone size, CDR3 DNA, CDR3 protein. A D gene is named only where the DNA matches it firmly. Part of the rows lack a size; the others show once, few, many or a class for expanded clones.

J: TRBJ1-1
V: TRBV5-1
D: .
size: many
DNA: TGCGCCAGCAGCCGGACTCCGTCCCCCACTGAAGCTTTCTTT
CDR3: CASSRTPSPTEAFF

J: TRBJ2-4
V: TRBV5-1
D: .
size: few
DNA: TGCGCCAGCAGCTTGAATCCAGACTATTCCGCCAAAAACATTCAGTACTTC
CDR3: CASSLNPDYSAKNIQYF

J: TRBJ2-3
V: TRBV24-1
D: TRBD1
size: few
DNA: TGTGCCACCAGTGATCCAACAGGGGGCTACACAGATACGCAGTATTTT
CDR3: CATSDPTGGYTDTQYF

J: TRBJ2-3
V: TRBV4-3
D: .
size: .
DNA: TGCGCCAGCAGCCAAGAAGATGGGGGGCCAGGCACAGATACGCAGTATTTT
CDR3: CASSQEDGGPGTDTQYF

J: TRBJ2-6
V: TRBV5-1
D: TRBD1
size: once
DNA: TGCGCCAGCAGCGGGACAGAACACTCTGGGGCCAACGTCCTGACTTTC
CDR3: CASSGTEHSGANVLTF

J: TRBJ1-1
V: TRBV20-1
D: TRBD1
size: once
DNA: TGCGTTCCCACCGGGACAGGGTGGACTGAAGCTTTCTTT
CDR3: CVPTGTGWTEAFF

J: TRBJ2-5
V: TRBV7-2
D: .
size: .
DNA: TGTGCCAGCACCATGGGGGCCTTCCAAGAGACCCAGTACTTC
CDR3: CASTMGAFQETQYF

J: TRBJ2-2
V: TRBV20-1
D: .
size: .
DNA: TGCAGTGCTTTACAGGGATCCCCAAACACCGGGGAGCTGTTTTTT
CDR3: CSALQGSPNTGELFF

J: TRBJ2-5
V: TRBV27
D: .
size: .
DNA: TGTGCCAGCAGTTTACGGCAGGGAGGAGGAGGGGAGACCCAGTACTTC
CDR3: CASSLRQGGGGETQYF

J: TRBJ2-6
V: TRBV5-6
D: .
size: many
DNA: TGTGCCAGCAGCTTGGAACAGCACTCTGGGGCCAACGTCCTGACTTTC
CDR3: CASSLEQHSGANVLTF

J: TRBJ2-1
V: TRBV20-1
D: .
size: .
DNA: TGCAGTGCTAGGCCCCTCCCGTTCTTC
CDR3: CSARPLPFF

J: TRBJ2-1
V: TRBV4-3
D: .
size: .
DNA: TGCGCCAGCAGCTTCTGGGGGGCGAATGAGCAGTTCTTC
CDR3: CASSFWGANEQFF

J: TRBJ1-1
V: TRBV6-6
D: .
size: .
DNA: TGTGCCAGCAGGTTTGGACGGATGAACACTGAAGCTTTCTTT
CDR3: CASRFGRMNTEAFF

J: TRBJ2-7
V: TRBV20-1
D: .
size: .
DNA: TGCAGTGCTAGAGATCCCAGGGGATACGAGCAGTACTTC
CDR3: CSARDPRGYEQYF